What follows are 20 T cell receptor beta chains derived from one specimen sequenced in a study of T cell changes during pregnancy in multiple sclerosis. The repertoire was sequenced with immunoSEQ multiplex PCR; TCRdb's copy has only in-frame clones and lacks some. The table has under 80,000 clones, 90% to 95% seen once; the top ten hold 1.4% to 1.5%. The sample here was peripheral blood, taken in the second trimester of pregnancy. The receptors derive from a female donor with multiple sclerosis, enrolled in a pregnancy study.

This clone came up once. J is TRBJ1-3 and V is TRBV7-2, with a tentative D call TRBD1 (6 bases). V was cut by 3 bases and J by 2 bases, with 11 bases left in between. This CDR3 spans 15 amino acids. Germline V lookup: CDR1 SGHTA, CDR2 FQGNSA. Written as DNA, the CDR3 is TGTGCCAGCAGCTTCACCGGACAGACTGGAAACACCATATATTTT. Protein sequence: CASSFTGQTGNTIYF.

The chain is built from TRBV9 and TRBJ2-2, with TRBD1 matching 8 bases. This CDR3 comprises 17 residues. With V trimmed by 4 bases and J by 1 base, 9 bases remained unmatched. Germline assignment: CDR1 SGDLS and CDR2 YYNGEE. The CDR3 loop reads CASSPPGGTGNTGELFF. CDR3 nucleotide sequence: TGTGCCAGCAGCCCACCCGGCGGGACAGGGAACACCGGGGAGCTGTTTTTT.

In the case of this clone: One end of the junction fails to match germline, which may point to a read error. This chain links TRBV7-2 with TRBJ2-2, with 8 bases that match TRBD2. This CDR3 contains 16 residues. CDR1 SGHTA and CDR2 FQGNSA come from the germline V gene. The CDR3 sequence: CASRLGPSGRTGELFF. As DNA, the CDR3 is TGTGCCAGCAGATTAGGGCCTAGCGGGCGTACCGGGGAGCTGTTTTTT.

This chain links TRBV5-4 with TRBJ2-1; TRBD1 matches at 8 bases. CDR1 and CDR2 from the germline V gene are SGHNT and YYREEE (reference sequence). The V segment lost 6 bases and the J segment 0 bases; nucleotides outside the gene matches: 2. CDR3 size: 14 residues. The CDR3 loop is CASTTGGSYNEQFF. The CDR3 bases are TGTGCCAGCACCACAGGGGGCTCCTACAATGAGCAGTTCTTC.

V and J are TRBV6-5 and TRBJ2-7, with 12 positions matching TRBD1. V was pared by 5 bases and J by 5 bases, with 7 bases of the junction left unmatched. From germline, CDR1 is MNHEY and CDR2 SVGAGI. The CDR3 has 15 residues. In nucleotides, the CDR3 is TGTGCCAGCAGTACAAGGGACAGGGGGCGCGACGAGCAGTACTTC. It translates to CASSTRDRGRDEQYF.

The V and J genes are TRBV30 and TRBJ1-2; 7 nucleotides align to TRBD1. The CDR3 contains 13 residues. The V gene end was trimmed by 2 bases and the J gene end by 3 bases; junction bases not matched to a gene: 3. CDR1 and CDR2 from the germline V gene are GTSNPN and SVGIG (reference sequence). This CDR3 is CAWSPGTDYGYTF. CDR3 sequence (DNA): TGTGCCTGGAGTCCCGGGACAGACTATGGCTACACCTTC.

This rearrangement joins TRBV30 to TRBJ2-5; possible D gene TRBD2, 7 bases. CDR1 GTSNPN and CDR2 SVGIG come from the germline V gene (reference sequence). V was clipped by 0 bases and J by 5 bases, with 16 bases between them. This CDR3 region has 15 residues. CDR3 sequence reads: CAWSVVGRGRETQYF. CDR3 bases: TGTGCCTGGAGTGTAGTTGGGCGGGGGCGCGAGACCCAGTACTTC.

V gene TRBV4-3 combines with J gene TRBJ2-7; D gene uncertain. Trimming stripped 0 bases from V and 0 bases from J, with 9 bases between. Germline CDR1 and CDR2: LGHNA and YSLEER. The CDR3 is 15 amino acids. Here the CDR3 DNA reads TGCGCCAGCAGCCAAGAGCGGTCTAGCTCCTACGAGCAGTACTTC. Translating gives CASSQERSSSYEQYF.

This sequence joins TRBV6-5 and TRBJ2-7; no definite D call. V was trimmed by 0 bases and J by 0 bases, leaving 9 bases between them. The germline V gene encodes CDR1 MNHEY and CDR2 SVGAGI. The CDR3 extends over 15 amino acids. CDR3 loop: CASSYSPESSYEQYF. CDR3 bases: TGTGCCAGCAGTTACTCCCCGGAGTCCTCCTACGAGCAGTACTTC.

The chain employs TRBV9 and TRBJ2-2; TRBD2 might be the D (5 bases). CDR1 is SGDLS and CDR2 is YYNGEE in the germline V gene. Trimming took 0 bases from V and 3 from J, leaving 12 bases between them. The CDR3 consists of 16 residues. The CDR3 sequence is CASSVDSAIYTGELFF. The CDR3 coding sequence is TGTGCCAGCAGCGTAGATAGCGCTATTTACACCGGGGAGCTGTTTTTT.

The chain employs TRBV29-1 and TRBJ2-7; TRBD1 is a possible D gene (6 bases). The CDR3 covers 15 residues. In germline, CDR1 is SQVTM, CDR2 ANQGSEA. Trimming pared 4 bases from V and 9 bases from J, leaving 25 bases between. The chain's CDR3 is CSVVPRDRILRGQYF. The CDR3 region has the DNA TGCAGCGTTGTCCCCCGAGACAGGATCCTACGAGGGCAGTACTTC.

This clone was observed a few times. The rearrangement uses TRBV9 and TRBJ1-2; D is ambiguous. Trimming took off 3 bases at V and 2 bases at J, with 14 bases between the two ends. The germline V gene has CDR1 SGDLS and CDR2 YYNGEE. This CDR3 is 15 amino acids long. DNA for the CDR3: TGTGCCAGCAGCGGAAGTCCCACAGCAAACTATGGCTACACCTTC. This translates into CASSGSPTANYGYTF. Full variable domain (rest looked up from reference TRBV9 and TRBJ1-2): DSGVTQTPKHLITATGQRVTLRCSPRSGDLSVYWYQQSLDQGLQFLIQYYNGEERAKGNILERFSAQQFPDLHSELNLSSLELGDSALYFCASSGSPTANYGYTFGSGTRLTVV.

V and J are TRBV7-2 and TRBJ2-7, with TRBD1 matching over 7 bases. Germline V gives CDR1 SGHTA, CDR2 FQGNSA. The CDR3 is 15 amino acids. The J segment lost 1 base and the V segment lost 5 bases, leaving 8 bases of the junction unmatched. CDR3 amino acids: CASSRGQSSSYEQYF. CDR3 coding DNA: TGTGCCAGCAGCAGGGGACAGTCTTCTTCCTACGAGCAGTACTTC.

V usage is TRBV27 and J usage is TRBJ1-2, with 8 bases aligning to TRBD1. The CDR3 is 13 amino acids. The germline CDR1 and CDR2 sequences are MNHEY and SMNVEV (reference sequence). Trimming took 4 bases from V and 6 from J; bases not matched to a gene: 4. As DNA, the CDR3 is TGTGCCAGCAGTTCCGGACAGGGAGATGGCTACACCTTC. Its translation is CASSSGQGDGYTF.

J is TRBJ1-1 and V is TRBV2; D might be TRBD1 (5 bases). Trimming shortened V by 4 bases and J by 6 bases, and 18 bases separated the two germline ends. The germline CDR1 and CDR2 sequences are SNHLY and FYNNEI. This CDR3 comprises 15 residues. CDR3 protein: CASSAGGTVIAEAFF. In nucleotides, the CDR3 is TGTGCCAGCAGTGCGGGAGGGACGGTCATAGCTGAAGCTTTCTTT.

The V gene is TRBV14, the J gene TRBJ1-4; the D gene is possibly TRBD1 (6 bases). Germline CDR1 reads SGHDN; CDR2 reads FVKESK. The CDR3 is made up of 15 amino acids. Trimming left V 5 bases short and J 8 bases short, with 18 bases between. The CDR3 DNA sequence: TGTGCCAGCAGCACCCGGGACCTAAGGGGGGAAAAACTGTTTTTT. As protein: CASSTRDLRGEKLFF. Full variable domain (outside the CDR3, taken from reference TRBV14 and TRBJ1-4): EAGVTQFPSHSVIEKGQTVTLRCDPISGHDNLYWYRRVMGKEIKFLLHFVKESKQDESGMPNNRFLAERTGGTYSTLKVQPAELEDSGVYFCASSTRDLRGEKLFFGSGTQLSVL.

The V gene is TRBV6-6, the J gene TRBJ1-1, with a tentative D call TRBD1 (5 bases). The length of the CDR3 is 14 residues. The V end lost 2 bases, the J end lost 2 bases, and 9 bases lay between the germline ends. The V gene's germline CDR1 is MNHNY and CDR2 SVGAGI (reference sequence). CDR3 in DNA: TGTGCCAGCAGTTACGGGCAGGGTAACACTGAAGCTTTCTTT. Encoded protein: CASSYGQGNTEAFF.

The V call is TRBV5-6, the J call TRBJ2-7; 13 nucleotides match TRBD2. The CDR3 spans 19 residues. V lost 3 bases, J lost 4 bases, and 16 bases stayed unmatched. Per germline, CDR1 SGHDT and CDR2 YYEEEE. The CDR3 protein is CASSWTGTSGISATYEQYF. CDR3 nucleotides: TGTGCCAGCAGCTGGACCGGGACTAGCGGGATTTCCGCCACTTACGAGCAGTACTTC.

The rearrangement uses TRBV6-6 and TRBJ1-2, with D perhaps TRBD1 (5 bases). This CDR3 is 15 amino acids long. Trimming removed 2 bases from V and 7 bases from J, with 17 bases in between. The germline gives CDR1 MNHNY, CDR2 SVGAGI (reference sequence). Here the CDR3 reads CASSYANQGLSGYTF. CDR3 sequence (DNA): TGTGCCAGCAGTTACGCGAACCAGGGCTTGAGTGGCTACACCTTC.

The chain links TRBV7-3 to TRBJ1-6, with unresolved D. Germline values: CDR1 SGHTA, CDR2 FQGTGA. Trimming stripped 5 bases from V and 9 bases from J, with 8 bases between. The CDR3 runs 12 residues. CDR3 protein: CASSQGSSPLHF. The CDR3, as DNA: TGTGCCAGCAGCCAAGGGAGTTCACCCCTCCACTTT.